The entry that follows covers one T cell receptor (beta chain) sequence. A v3.0 immunoSEQ assay was performed at survey level. Only in-frame clones appear in the TCRdb table, and some are missing; sequencing was by immunoSEQ multiplex PCR. Among about 35,000 clones, 70% to 90% were seen once, and the ten largest hold over 9.5%. This sample stems from a study of long-term antiretroviral therapy in people with HIV. The CDR3 contains 14 residues. The germline gives CDR1 SGHTA, CDR2 FQGNSA. Trimming took 5 bases from V and 0 from J; bases not matched to a gene: 3. The receptor's source is a man aged 18 to 29 with HIV. The chain links TRBV7-2 to TRBJ2-7; 8 positions agree with TRBD1. Sequencing was performed on unsorted PBMCs, taken 2.2 years after starting antiretroviral therapy. CDR3: CASSDRGRSYEQYF. In DNA form, the CDR3 reads TGTGCCAGCAGCGACAGGGGTCGCTCCTACGAGCAGTACTTC.